This note documents a single T cell receptor beta chain sequence. Antigen specificity is unknown. These data come from a study of CD8 T cells in Susac syndrome. Study summary: Blood was drawn from Susac syndrome patients while they were therapy-naive, on corticosteroids, or on intravenous immunoglobulin alone. Points from the study as a whole: Clonal expansion of CD8+ cells in Susac peaked in TEMRA cells (and in active patients).

V lost 5 bases and J lost 4, with 14 bases in between. The germline gives CDR1 SQVTM, CDR2 ANQGSEA. CDR3 size: 13 residues. It was with random hexamers that roughly 0.45 to 1 ug RNA was reverse transcribed. TCRdb passed the immunoSEQ multiplex PCR reads through MiXCR, listing each CDR3 protein once. This table holds 80,000 or so distinct CDR3 sequences, roughly 95% found once. This TCR came from a human donor with Susac syndrome. Sequencing was done on a sample of CD8+ T cells from PBMCs. The chain couples TRBV29-1 to TRBJ1-2, with D unresolved. In DNA, the CDR3 is TGCAGCGTTCTTACCGGCGCCGGCTATGGCTACACCTTC. Translated: CSVLTGAGYGYTF.